This T cell receptor (beta chain) is drawn from a study of Graves' ophthalmopathy and Graves' hyperthyroidism. Patients were left out if they had other autoimmune diseases, uncontrolled infections, pregnancy or lactation. RNA transcripts were the source from which TCR beta CDR3 regions were amplified. Scientists carried out first-round RT-PCR using HTBI primers and then a second-round multiplex PCR. TCRdb fed the multiplex PCR reads into MiXCR, producing one record per CDR3 protein. Of under 350,000 distinct CDR3 sequences listed, roughly 15% are singletons. In its sample, this clonotype was seen many times. What it recognizes is unknown. Points from the study as a whole: For separating ophthalmopathy from stable hyperthyroidism, a 13-signature model gave around 86% sensitivity and about 80% specificity. Blood also harbored most expanded thyroid clonotypes above 0.001 frequency.

This receptor was obtained from an adult man with Graves' ophthalmopathy. The sequencing input was peripheral blood.

CDR3: CASSQQPGQGNYGYTF. The CDR3 DNA reads as TGCGCCAGCAGCCAGCAGCCGGGACAGGGGAACTATGGCTACACCTTC. The chain combines TRBV4-1 with TRBJ1-2; 10 positions match TRBD1. This CDR3 has 16 residues. CDR1 and CDR2 (germline): MGHRA, YSYEKL. The trim removed 3 bases at V and 2 bases at J, leaving 6 bases unmatched.